A selection of T cell receptor beta chains follows, all from one sample in a study of shared clonotypes between healthy human individuals. Data came from immunoSEQ multiplex PCR; TCRdb stores just in-frame clones and leaves some out. The table lists around 2,000,000 clones, about 93% of them singletons. The sequencing sample was made of naive CD8+ T cells from PBMCs. These receptors all stem from a man between 18 and 35 years old in good health. Some clones in this sample may be carry-over from other donors' samples. Both conserved end residues are part of each CDR3. The order of the fields is J gene, V gene, clone size, D gene, CDR3 protein, CDR3 DNA. D genes are given only for firm matches. Only part of the rows carry a size: once, few, many, or a class if the clone is expanded.

J gene: TRBJ1-2; V gene: TRBV9; clone size: NA; D gene: NA; CDR3 protein: CASTEVGEGNYGYTF; CDR3 DNA: TGTGCCAGCACCGAAGTGGGGGAGGGAAACTATGGCTACACCTTC
J gene: TRBJ2-2; V gene: TRBV29-1; clone size: NA; D gene: NA; CDR3 protein: CSVEEDPNTGELFF; CDR3 DNA: TGCAGCGTTGAAGAGGATCCCAACACCGGGGAGCTGTTTTTT
J gene: TRBJ2-1; V gene: TRBV13; clone size: NA; D gene: NA; CDR3 protein: CASNNGLELNEQFF; CDR3 DNA: TGTGCCAGCAATAACGGTCTAGAACTGAATGAGCAGTTCTTC
J gene: TRBJ1-2; V gene: TRBV25-1; clone size: NA; D gene: TRBD1; CDR3 protein: CASSGPGQGDYGYTF; CDR3 DNA: TGTGCCAGCAGTGGCCCGGGACAGGGGGACTATGGCTACACCTTC
J gene: TRBJ2-7; V gene: TRBV29-1; clone size: once; D gene: TRBD1; CDR3 protein: CSARTGAYEQYF; CDR3 DNA: TGCAGCGCTAGGACAGGGGCGTACGAGCAGTACTTC
J gene: TRBJ1-1; V gene: TRBV30; clone size: few; D gene: NA; CDR3 protein: CAWSYSYMNTEAFF; CDR3 DNA: TGTGCCTGGAGTTACAGTTACATGAACACTGAAGCTTTCTTT
J gene: TRBJ2-3; V gene: TRBV7-9; clone size: NA; D gene: NA; CDR3 protein: CASSLAGAAPDTQYF; CDR3 DNA: TGTGCCAGCAGCTTAGCGGGGGCCGCGCCAGATACGCAGTATTTT
J gene: TRBJ2-3; V gene: TRBV6-5; clone size: NA; D gene: TRBD1; CDR3 protein: CASRSDRGLTDTQYF; CDR3 DNA: TGTGCCAGCAGATCGGACAGGGGGTTGACAGATACGCAGTATTTT
J gene: TRBJ1-2; V gene: TRBV7-3; clone size: NA; D gene: NA; CDR3 protein: CASSPGGSYGYTF; CDR3 DNA: TGTGCCAGCAGCCCAGGCGGGAGCTATGGCTACACCTTC
J gene: TRBJ1-1; V gene: TRBV6-1; clone size: NA; D gene: NA; CDR3 protein: CASSEGTNTEAFF; CDR3 DNA: TGTGCCAGCAGTGAAGGGACGAACACTGAAGCTTTCTTT
J gene: TRBJ2-1; V gene: TRBV2; clone size: NA; D gene: NA; CDR3 protein: CASMTGESSYNEQFF; CDR3 DNA: TGTGCCAGCATGACAGGTGAAAGTTCCTACAATGAGCAGTTCTTC
J gene: TRBJ2-1; V gene: TRBV19; clone size: NA; D gene: NA; CDR3 protein: CASSIAGTPYNEQFF; CDR3 DNA: TGTGCCAGTAGTATTGCAGGGACCCCATACAATGAGCAGTTCTTC
J gene: TRBJ2-7; V gene: TRBV4-1; clone size: NA; D gene: NA; CDR3 protein: CASSQDRILAYEQYF; CDR3 DNA: TGCGCCAGCAGCCAAGATCGGATCCTCGCCTACGAGCAGTACTTC
J gene: TRBJ2-1; V gene: TRBV4-1; clone size: NA; D gene: TRBD1; CDR3 protein: CASSQRTGDYNEQFF; CDR3 DNA: TGCGCCAGCAGCCAAAGGACAGGGGACTACAATGAGCAGTTCTTC
J gene: TRBJ2-7; V gene: TRBV19; clone size: NA; D gene: NA; CDR3 protein: CASSEGDRPYEQYF; CDR3 DNA: TGTGCCAGTAGTGAGGGCGACAGACCCTACGAGCAGTACTTC
J gene: TRBJ1-2; V gene: TRBV10-3; clone size: NA; D gene: TRBD1; CDR3 protein: CAISEPGTGVAYGYTF; CDR3 DNA: TGTGCCATCAGCGAGCCTGGGACAGGGGTGGCCTATGGCTACACCTTC
J gene: TRBJ2-1; V gene: TRBV27; clone size: NA; D gene: TRBD2; CDR3 protein: CASSLFPSGNEQFF; CDR3 DNA: TGTGCCAGCAGTTTATTCCCTAGCGGGAATGAGCAGTTCTTC
J gene: TRBJ2-6; V gene: TRBV10-2; clone size: NA; D gene: TRBD1; CDR3 protein: CASGDRASGANVLTF; CDR3 DNA: TGCGCCAGCGGGGACAGGGCCTCTGGGGCCAACGTCCTGACTTTC
J gene: TRBJ1-2; V gene: TRBV9; clone size: NA; D gene: NA; CDR3 protein: CASSADREGYTF; CDR3 DNA: TGTGCCAGCAGCGCGGACCGGGAGGGCTACACCTTC
J gene: TRBJ2-1; V gene: TRBV9; clone size: once; D gene: NA; CDR3 protein: CASSAPGTAWDEQFF; CDR3 DNA: TGTGCCAGCAGCGCCCCCGGGACTGCCTGGGATGAGCAGTTCTTC
J gene: TRBJ2-5; V gene: TRBV13; clone size: NA; D gene: NA; CDR3 protein: CASSGPTSQETQYF; CDR3 DNA: TGTGCCAGCAGCGGGCCCACTAGCCAGGAGACCCAGTACTTC
J gene: TRBJ2-5; V gene: TRBV9; clone size: NA; D gene: NA; CDR3 protein: CASSRSWYQETQYF; CDR3 DNA: TGTGCCAGCAGCCGATCATGGTACCAAGAGACCCAGTACTTC
J gene: TRBJ1-5; V gene: TRBV27; clone size: few; D gene: TRBD1; CDR3 protein: CASSLDRATQPQHF; CDR3 DNA: TGTGCCAGCAGTTTGGACAGGGCGACTCAGCCCCAGCATTTT
J gene: TRBJ1-4; V gene: TRBV6-1; clone size: NA; D gene: NA; CDR3 protein: CASREGMVEKLFF; CDR3 DNA: TGTGCCAGCAGGGAGGGTATGGTTGAAAAACTGTTTTTT
J gene: TRBJ2-1; V gene: TRBV7-3; clone size: once; D gene: NA; CDR3 protein: CASSERAGLHYNEQFF; CDR3 DNA: TGTGCCAGCAGCGAAAGGGCCGGACTACACTACAATGAGCAGTTCTTC
J gene: TRBJ2-1; V gene: TRBV27; clone size: once; D gene: NA; CDR3 protein: CASSFFGPDNEQFF; CDR3 DNA: TGTGCCAGCAGTTTTTTTGGACCTGACAATGAGCAGTTCTTC
J gene: TRBJ1-1; V gene: TRBV7-9; clone size: NA; D gene: TRBD1; CDR3 protein: CASSPDRGRDTEAFF; CDR3 DNA: TGTGCCAGCAGCCCGGACAGGGGGCGCGACACTGAAGCTTTCTTT
J gene: TRBJ1-5; V gene: TRBV4-2; clone size: NA; D gene: NA; CDR3 protein: CASSQEDGGNQPQHF; CDR3 DNA: TGTGCCAGCAGCCAGGAGGACGGGGGCAATCAGCCCCAGCATTTT
J gene: TRBJ2-3; V gene: TRBV7-6; clone size: once; D gene: NA; CDR3 protein: CASSARPGATDTQYF; CDR3 DNA: TGTGCCAGCAGCGCGCGGCCGGGAGCCACAGATACGCAGTATTTT
J gene: TRBJ2-3; V gene: TRBV27; clone size: NA; D gene: NA; CDR3 protein: CASTPTVGRGGSRRSDTQYF; CDR3 DNA: TGTGCCAGCACCCCCACGGTAGGGAGAGGAGGAAGTAGGCGTTCAGATACGCAGTATTTT
J gene: TRBJ2-3; V gene: TRBV10-2; clone size: NA; D gene: NA; CDR3 protein: CASRRGVADTQYF; CDR3 DNA: TGCGCCAGCCGGAGGGGGGTCGCAGATACGCAGTATTTT
J gene: TRBJ2-1; V gene: TRBV4-3; clone size: NA; D gene: NA; CDR3 protein: CASSQEAVLVNEQFF; CDR3 DNA: TGCGCCAGCAGCCAAGAGGCCGTTTTGGTGAATGAGCAGTTCTTC
J gene: TRBJ2-7; V gene: TRBV7-9; clone size: NA; D gene: NA; CDR3 protein: CASSFPGSYEQYF; CDR3 DNA: TGTGCCAGCAGCTTCCCGGGATCCTACGAGCAGTACTTC
J gene: TRBJ1-3; V gene: TRBV18; clone size: NA; D gene: TRBD1; CDR3 protein: CASSPGTEGNTIYF; CDR3 DNA: TGTGCCAGCTCTCCCGGGACAGAAGGAAACACCATATATTTT
J gene: TRBJ2-2; V gene: TRBV27; clone size: NA; D gene: NA; CDR3 protein: CASSLAGRSVTGELFF; CDR3 DNA: TGTGCCAGCAGTTTAGCCGGGAGAAGTGTCACCGGGGAGCTGTTTTTT